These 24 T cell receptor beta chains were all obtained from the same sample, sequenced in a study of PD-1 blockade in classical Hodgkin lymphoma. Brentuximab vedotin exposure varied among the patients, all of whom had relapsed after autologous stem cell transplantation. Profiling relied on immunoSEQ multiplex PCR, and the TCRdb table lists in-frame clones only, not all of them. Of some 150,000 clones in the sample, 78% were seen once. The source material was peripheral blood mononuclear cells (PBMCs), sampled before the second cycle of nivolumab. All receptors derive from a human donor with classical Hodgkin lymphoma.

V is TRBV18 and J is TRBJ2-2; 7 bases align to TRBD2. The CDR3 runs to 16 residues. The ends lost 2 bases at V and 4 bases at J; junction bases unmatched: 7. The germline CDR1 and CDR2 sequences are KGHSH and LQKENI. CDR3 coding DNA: TGTGCCAGCTCACCAGCGGGAGTTGGGGGCACCGGGGAGCTGTTTTTT. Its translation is CASSPAGVGGTGELFF.

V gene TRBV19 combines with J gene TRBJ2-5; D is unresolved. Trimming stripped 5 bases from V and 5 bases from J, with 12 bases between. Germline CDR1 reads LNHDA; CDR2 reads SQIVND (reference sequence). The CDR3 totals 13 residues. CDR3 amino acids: CASSFNWGETQYF. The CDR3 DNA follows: TGTGCCAGTAGTTTTAACTGGGGTGAGACCCAGTACTTC.

CDR3 region: CASSPLEVNTEAFF. The CDR3 region has the DNA TGTGCCAGCTCACCACTGGAGGTGAACACTGAAGCTTTCTTT. V gene TRBV18 combines with J gene TRBJ1-1; D not resolved. Germline V CDR1 and CDR2: KGHSH, LQKENI. Trimming removed 1 base from V and 0 bases from J, with 6 bases in between. This CDR3 spans 14 amino acids.

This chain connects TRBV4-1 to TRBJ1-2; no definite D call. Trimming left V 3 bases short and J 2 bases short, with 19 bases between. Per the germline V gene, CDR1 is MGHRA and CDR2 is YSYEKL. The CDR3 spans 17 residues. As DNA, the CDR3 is TGCGCCAGCAGCCACATACTAATGGTAGGCACAAACTATGGCTACACCTTC. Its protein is CASSHILMVGTNYGYTF.

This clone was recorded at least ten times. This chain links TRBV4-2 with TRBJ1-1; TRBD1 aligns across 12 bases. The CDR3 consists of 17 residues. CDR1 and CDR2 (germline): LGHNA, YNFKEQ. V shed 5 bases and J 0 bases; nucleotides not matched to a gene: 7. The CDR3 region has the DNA TGTGCCAGCAGCACGGGACAGGGGGCTATCTTGAACACTGAAGCTTTCTTT. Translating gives CASSTGQGAILNTEAFF.

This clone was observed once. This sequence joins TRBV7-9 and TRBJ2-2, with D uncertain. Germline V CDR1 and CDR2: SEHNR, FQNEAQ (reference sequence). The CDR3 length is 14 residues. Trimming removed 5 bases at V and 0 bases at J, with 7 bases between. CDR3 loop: CASSRFPNTGELFF. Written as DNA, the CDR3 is TGTGCCAGCAGCAGGTTTCCGAACACCGGGGAGCTGTTTTTT.

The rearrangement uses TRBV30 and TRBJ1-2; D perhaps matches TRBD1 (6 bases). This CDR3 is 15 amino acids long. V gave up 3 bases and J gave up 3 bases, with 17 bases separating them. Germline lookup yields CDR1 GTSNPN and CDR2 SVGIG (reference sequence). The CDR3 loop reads CAWSPGTGSDYGYTF. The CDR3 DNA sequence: TGTGCCTGGAGCCCCGGCACAGGGAGTGACTATGGCTACACCTTC.

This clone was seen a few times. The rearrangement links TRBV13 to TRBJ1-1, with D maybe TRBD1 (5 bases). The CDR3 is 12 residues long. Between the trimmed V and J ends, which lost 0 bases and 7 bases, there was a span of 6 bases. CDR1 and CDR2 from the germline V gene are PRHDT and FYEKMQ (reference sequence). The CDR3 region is CASSLGQGEAFF. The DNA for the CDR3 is TGTGCCAGCAGCTTAGGCCAGGGTGAAGCTTTCTTT. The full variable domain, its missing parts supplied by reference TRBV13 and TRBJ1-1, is AAGVIQSPRHLIKEKRETATLKCYPIPRHDTVYWYQQGPGQDPQFLISFYEKMQSDKGSIPDRFSAQQFSDYHSELNMSSLELGDSALYFCASSLGQGEAFFGQGTRLTVV.

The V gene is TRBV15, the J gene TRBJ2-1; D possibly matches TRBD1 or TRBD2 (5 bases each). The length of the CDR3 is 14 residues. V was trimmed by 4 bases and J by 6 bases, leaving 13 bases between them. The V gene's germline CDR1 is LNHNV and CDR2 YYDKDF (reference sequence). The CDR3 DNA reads TGTGCCACCAGCATGGGACGGCCCGTCAATGAGCAGTTCTTC. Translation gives CATSMGRPVNEQFF. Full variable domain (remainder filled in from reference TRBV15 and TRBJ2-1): DAMVIQNPRYQVTQFGKPVTLSCSQTLNHNVMYWYQQKSSQAPKLLFHYYDKDFNNEADTPDNFQSRRPNTSFCFLDIRSPGLGDTAMYLCATSMGRPVNEQFFGPGTRLTVL.

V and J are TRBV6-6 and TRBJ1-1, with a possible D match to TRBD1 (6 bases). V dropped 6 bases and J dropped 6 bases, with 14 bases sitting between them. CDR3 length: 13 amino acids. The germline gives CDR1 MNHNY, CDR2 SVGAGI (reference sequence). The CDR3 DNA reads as TGTGCCAGCAGCCGACAGGCTCCCCCTGAAGCTTTCTTT. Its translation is CASSRQAPPEAFF.

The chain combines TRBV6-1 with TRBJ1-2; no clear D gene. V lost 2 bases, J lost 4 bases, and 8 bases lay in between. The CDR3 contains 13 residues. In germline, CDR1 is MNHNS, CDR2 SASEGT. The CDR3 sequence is CASSESPSYGYTF. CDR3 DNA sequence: TGTGCCAGCAGTGAAAGCCCGAGCTATGGCTACACCTTC.

The CDR3 reads CASTPRGRGGNEQFF. The CDR3 region has the DNA TGTGCCAGCACCCCGCGGGGGCGGGGGGGCAATGAGCAGTTCTTC. V usage is TRBV7-9 and J usage is TRBJ2-1; 9 bases align to TRBD2. CDR3 length: 15 residues. V shed 7 bases and J 6 bases; nucleotides not matched to a gene: 10. Germline CDR1 reads SEHNR; CDR2 reads FQNEAQ (reference sequence).

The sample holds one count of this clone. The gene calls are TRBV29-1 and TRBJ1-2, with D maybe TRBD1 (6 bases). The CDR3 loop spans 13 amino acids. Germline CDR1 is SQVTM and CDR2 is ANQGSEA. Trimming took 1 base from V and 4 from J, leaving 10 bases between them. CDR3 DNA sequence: TGCAGCGTTGAAGCCGGGGGCGGCTATGGCTACACCTTC. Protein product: CSVEAGGGYGYTF.

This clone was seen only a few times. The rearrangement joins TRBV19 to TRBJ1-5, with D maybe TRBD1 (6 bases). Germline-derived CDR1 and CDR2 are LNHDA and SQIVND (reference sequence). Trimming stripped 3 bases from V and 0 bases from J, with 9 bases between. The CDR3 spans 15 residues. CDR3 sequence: CASSIDRNSNQPQHF. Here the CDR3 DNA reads TGTGCCAGTAGTATCGACAGGAATAGCAATCAGCCCCAGCATTTT.

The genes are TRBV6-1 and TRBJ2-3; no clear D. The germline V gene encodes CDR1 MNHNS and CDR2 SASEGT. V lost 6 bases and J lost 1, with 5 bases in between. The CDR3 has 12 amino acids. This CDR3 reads CASRPRTDTQYF. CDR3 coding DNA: TGTGCCAGCAGGCCTCGCACAGATACGCAGTATTTT.

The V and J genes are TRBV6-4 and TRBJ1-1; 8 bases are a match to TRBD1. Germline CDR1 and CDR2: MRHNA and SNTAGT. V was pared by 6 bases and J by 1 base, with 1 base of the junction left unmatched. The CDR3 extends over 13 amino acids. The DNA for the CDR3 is TGTGCCAGCAGGGACAGGGCGAACACTGAAGCTTTCTTT. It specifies CASRDRANTEAFF.

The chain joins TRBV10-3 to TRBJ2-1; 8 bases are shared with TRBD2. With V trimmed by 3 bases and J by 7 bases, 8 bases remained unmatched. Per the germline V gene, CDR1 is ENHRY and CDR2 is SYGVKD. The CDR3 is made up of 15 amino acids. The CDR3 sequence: CAISELVPGGNEQFF. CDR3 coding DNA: TGTGCCATCAGTGAATTGGTCCCGGGGGGGAATGAGCAGTTCTTC.

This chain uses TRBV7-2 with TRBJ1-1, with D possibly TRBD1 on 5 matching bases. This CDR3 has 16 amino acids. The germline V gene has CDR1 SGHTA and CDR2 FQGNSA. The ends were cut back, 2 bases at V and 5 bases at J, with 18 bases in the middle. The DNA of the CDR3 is TGTGCCAGCAGCTTACTTAGCCCAGGGCTAGGAACTGAAGCTTTCTTT. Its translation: CASSLLSPGLGTEAFF.

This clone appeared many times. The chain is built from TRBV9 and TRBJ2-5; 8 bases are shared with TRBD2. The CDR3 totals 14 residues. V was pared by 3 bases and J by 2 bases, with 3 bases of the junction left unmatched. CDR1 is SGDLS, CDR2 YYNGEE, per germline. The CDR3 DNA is TGTGCCAGCAGCGCCGGGACTAGTCAAGAGACCCAGTACTTC. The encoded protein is CASSAGTSQETQYF.

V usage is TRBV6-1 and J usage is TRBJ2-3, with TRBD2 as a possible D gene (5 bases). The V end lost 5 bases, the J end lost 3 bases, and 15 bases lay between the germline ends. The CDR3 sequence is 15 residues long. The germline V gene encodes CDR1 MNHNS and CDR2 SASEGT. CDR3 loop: CASSLYRGSTDTQYF. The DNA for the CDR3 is TGTGCCAGCAGTTTATACAGAGGGTCGACAGATACGCAGTATTTT.

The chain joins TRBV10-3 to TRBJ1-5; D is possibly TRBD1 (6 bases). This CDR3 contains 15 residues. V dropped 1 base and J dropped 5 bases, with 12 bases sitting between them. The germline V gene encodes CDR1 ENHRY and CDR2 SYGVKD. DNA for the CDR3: TGTGCCATCAGTGAGTTTTTAGGGGGGGATCAGCCCCAGCATTTT. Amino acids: CAISEFLGGDQPQHF.

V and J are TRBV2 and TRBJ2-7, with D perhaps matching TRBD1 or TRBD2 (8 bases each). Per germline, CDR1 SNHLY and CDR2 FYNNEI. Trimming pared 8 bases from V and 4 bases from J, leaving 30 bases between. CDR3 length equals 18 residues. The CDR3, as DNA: TGTGCCAGCCGAACCCCCGGGACAGGTACGCGGGGGGATTACGAGCAGTACTTC. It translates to CASRTPGTGTRGDYEQYF.

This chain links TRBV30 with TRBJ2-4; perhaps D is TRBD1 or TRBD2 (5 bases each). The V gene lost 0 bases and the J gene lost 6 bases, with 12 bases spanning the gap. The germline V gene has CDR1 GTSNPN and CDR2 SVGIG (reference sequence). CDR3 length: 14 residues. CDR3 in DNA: TGTGCCTGGAGTGTAGTGGGTGGGGGAAACATTCAGTACTTC. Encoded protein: CAWSVVGGGNIQYF. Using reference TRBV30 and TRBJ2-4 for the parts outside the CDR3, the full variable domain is SQTIHQWPATLVQPVGSPLSLECTVEGTSNPNLYWYRQAAGRGLQLLFYSVGIGQISSEVPQNLSASRPQDRQFILSSKKLLLSDSGFYLCAWSVVGGGNIQYFGAGTRLSVL.

CDR3 sequence (DNA): TGTGCCAGCAGGTCGGCCGTGGGCGGGGTCGAGCAGTACTTC. This encodes CASRSAVGGVEQYF. The V call is TRBV6-6, the J call TRBJ2-7; tentative D call: TRBD2 (6 bases). The CDR3 extends over 14 amino acids. V lost 6 bases and J lost 6, with 18 bases in between. Germline V gene sequence: CDR1 MNHNY, CDR2 SVGAGI (reference sequence).